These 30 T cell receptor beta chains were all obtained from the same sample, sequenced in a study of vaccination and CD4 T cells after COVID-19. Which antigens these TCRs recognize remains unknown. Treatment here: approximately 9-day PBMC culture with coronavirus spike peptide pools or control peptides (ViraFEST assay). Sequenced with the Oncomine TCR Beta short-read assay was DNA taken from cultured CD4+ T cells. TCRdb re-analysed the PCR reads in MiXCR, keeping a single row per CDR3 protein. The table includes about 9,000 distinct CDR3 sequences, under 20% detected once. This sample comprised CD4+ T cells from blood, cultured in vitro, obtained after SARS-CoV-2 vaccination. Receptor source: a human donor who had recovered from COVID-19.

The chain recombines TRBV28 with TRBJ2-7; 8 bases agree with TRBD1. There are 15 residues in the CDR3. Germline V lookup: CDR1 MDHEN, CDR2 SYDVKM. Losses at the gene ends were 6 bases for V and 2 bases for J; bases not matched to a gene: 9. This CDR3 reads CASRAGTGAPYEQYF. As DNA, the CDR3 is TGTGCCAGCAGGGCAGGGACAGGAGCCCCCTACGAGCAGTACTTC.

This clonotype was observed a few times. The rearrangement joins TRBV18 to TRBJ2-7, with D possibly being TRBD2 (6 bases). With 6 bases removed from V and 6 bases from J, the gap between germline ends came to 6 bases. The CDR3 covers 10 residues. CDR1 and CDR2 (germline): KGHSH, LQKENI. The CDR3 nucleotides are TGTGCCAGCTCCGGGAGCGAGCAGTACTTC. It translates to CASSGSEQYF. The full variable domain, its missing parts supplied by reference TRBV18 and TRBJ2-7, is NAGVMQNPRHLVRRRGQEARLRCSPMKGHSHVYWYRQLPEEGLKFMVYLQKENIIDESGMPKERFSAEFPKEGPSILRIQQVVRGDSAAYFCASSGSEQYFGPGTRLTVT.

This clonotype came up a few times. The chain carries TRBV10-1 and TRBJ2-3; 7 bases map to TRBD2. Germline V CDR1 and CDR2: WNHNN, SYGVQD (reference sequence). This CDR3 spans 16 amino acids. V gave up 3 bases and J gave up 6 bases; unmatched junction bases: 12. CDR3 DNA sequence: TGCGCCAGCAGTGACCTTACTAGCGCGGAGGGGGATACGCAGTATTTT. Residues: CASSDLTSAEGDTQYF.

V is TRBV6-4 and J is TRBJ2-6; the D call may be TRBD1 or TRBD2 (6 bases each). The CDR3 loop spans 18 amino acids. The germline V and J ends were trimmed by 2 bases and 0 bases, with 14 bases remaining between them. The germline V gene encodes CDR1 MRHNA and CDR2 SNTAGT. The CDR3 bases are TGTGCCAGCAGTGACCAGAGGAGGGGGGCCTCTGGGGCCAACGTCCTGACTTTC. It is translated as CASSDQRRGASGANVLTF.

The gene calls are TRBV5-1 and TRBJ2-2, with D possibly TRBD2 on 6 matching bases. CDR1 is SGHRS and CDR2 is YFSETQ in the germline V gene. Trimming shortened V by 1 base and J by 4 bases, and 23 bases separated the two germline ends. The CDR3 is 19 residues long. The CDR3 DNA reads TGCGCCAGCAGCTTGTTGGGCTGGACGGGAGATGGTAGCACCGGGGAGCTGTTTTTT. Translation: CASSLLGWTGDGSTGELFF. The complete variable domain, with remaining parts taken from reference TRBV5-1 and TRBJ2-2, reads KAGVTQTPRYLIKTRGQQVTLSCSPISGHRSVSWYQQTPGQGLQFLFEYFSETQRNKGNFPGRFSGRQFSNSRSEMNVSTLELGDSALYLCASSLLGWTGDGSTGELFFGEGSRLTVL.

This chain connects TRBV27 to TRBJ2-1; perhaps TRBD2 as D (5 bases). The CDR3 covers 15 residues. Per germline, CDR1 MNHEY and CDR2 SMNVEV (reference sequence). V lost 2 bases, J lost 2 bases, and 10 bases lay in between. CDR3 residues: CASSLTRRPYNEQFF. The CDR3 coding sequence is TGTGCCAGCAGTTTAACTAGACGTCCCTACAATGAGCAGTTCTTC.

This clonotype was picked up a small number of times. The CDR3 loop is CASSFGGRSSYEQYF. For the CDR3, the DNA is TGTGCCAGCAGTTTCGGGGGGCGTAGCTCCTACGAGCAGTACTTC. The chain couples TRBV27 to TRBJ2-7; maybe TRBD2 (7 bases). CDR3 size: 15 residues. Trimming removed 3 bases at V and 0 bases at J, with 12 bases between. Looked up from germline, CDR1 is MNHEY and CDR2 is SMNVEV (reference sequence).

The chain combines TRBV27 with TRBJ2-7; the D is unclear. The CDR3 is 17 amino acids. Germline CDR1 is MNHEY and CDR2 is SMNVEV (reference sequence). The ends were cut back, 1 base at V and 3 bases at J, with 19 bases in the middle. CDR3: CASSLWAGPNSIYEQYF. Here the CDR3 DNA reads TGTGCCAGCAGTTTATGGGCTGGCCCAAATAGTATCTACGAGCAGTACTTC.

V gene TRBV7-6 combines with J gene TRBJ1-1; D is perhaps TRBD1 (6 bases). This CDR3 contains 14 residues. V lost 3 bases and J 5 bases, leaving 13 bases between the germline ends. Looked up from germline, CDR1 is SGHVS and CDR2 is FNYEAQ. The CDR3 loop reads CASSLRGQGTEAFF. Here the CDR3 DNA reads TGTGCCAGCAGCTTGCGGGGGCAAGGAACTGAAGCTTTCTTT. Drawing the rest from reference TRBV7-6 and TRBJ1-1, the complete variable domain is GAGVSQSPRYKVTKRGQDVALRCDPISGHVSLYWYRQALGQGPEFLTYFNYEAQQDKSGLPNDRFSAERPEGSISTLTIQRTEQRDSAMYRCASSLRGQGTEAFFGQGTRLTVV.

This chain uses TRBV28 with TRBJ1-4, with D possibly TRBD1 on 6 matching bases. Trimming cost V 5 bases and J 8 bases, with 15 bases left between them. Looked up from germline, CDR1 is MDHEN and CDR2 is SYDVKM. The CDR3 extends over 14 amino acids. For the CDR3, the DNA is TGTGCCAGCAGTCTCCTTTCGGGACAAGAAAAACTGTTTTTT. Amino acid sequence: CASSLLSGQEKLFF.

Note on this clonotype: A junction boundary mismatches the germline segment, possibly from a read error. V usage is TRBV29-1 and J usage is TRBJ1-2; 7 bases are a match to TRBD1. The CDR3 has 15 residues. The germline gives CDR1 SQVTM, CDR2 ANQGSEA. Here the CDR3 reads CGVVTADRVNYGYTF. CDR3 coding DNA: TGCGGCGTTGTGACCGCCGACAGGGTGAACTATGGCTACACCTTC.

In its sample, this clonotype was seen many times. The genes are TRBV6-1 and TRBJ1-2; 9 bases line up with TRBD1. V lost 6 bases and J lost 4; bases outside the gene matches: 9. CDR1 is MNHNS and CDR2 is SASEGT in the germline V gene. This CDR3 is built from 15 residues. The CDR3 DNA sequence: TGTGCCAGCAGATGGGGACAGGGAGGCCTCTATGGCTACACCTTC. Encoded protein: CASRWGQGGLYGYTF.

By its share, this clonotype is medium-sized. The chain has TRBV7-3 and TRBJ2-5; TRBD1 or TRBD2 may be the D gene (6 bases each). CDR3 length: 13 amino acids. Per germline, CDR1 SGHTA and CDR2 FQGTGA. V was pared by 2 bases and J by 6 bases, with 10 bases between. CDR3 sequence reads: CASSLLGGQTQYF. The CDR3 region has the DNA TGTGCCAGCAGCTTACTTGGGGGGCAGACCCAGTACTTC.

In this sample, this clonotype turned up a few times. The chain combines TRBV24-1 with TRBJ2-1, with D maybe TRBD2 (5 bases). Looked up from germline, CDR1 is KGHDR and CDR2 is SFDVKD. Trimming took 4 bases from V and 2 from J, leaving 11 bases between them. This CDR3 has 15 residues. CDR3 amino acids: CATSDWRTPYNEQFF. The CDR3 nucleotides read TGTGCCACCAGTGACTGGCGGACTCCCTACAATGAGCAGTTCTTC.

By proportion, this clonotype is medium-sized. The CDR3 here is CASSTGGATEAFF. The CDR3 bases are TGTGCCAGCAGTACAGGGGGTGCTACTGAAGCTTTCTTT. The gene calls are TRBV27 and TRBJ1-1; 8 positions agree with TRBD1. The V gene's germline CDR1 is MNHEY and CDR2 SMNVEV (reference sequence). The CDR3 has 13 amino acids. V shed 5 bases, J shed 5 bases, and the junction held 4 bases outside the gene matches.

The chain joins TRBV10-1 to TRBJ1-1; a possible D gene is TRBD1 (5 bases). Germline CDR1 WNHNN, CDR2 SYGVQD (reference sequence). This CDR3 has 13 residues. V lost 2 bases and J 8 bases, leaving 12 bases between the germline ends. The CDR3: CASSERGRGEAFF. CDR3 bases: TGCGCCAGCAGTGAGCGGGGAAGGGGAGAAGCTTTCTTT.

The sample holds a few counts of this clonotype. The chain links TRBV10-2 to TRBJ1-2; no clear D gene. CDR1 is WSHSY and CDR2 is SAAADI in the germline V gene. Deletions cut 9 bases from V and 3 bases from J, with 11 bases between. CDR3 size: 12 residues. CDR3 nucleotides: TGCGCCAGTAAAGCGGGCGACTATGGCTACACCTTC. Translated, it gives CASKAGDYGYTF.

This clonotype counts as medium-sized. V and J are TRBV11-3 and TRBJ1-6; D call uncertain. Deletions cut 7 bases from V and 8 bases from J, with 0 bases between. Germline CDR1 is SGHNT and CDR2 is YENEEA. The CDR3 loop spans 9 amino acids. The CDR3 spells CASNSPLHF. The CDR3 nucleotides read TGTGCCAGCAATTCACCCCTCCACTTT.

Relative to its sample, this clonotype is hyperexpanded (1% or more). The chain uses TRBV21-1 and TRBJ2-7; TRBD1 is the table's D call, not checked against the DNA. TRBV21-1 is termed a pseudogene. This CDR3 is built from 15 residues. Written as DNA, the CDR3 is TGTGCCAGCAGCACACGACAGGGTTGTTTCCACGAGCAGTACTTC. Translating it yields CASSTRQGCFHEQYF.

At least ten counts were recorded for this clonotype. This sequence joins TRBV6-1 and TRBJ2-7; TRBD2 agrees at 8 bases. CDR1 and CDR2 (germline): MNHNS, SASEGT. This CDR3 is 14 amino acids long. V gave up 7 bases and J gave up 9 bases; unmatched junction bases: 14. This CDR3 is CASTPSTVSGGQYF. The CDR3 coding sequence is TGTGCCAGCACTCCTTCGACGGTCAGCGGGGGGCAGTACTTC.

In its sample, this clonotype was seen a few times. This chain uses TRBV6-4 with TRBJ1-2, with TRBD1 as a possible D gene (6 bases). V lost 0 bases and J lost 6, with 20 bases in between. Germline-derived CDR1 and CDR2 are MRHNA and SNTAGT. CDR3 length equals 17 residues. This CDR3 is CASSDSKDRSIWDGYTF. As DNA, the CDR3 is TGTGCCAGCAGTGACTCGAAGGACAGATCGATCTGGGATGGCTACACCTTC.

The CDR3 DNA follows: TGTGCCAGCAGGGACAGGGGTAAGTCAGTAACGCAGTACTTC. Its protein product is CASRDRGKSVTQYF. V gene TRBV5-6 combines with J gene TRBJ2-7, with 9 bases identical to TRBD1. Germline CDR1 SGHDT, CDR2 YYEEEE. With 5 bases clipped from V and 9 bases from J, the junction kept 12 bases outside the gene matches. This CDR3 is 14 amino acids long.

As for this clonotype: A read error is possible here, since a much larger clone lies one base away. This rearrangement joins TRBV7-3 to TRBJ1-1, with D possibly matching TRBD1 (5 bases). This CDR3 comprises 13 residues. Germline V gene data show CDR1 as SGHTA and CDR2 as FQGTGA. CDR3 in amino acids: CVSSSGVNTEAFF. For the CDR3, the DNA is TGTGTCAGCAGCTCGGGGGTCAACACTGAAGCTTTCTTT. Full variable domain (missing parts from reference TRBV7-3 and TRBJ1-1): GAGVSQTPSNKVTEKGKYVELRCDPISGHTALYWYRQSLGQGPEFLIYFQGTGAADDSGLPNDRFFAVRPEGSVSTLKIQRTERGDSAVYLCVSSSGVNTEAFFGQGTRLTVV.

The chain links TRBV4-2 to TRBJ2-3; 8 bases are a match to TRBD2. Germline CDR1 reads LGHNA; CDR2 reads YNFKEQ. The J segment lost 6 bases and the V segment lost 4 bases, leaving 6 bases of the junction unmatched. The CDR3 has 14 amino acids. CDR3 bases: TGTGCCAGCAGCCGAGGGCGGGGGGCCGATACGCAGTATTTT. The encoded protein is CASSRGRGADTQYF.

DNA for the CDR3: TGTGCCAGCTCGACAGGGACGGGCGTTAAGCAGTTCTTC. It codes for CASSTGTGVKQFF. This rearrangement joins TRBV6-1 to TRBJ2-1; 7 bases map to TRBD1. In germline, CDR1 is MNHNS, CDR2 SASEGT. The ends lost 8 bases at V and 11 bases at J; junction bases unmatched: 12. CDR3 length: 13 residues.

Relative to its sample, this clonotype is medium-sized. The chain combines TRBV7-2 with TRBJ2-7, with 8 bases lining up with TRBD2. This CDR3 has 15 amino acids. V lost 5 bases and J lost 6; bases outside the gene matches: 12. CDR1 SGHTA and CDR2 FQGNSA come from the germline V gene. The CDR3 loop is CASSPRLASSPEQYF. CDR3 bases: TGTGCCAGCAGCCCCAGACTAGCGAGTTCCCCCGAGCAGTACTTC.

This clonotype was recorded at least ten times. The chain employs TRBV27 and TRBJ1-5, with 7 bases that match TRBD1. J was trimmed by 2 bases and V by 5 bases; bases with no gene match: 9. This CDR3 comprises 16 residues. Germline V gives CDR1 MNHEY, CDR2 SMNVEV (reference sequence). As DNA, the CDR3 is TGTGCCAGCAGTCCGAACAGGGGATTGGGCAATCAGCCCCAGCATTTT. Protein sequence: CASSPNRGLGNQPQHF.

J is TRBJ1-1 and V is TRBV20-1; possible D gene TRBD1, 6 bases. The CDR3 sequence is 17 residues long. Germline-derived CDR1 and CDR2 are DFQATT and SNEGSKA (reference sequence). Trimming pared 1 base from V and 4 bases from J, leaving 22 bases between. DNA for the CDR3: TGCAGTGCTAGAGCCACCTACACAGGGCTGGGAAGCACTGAAGCTTTCTTT. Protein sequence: CSARATYTGLGSTEAFF.

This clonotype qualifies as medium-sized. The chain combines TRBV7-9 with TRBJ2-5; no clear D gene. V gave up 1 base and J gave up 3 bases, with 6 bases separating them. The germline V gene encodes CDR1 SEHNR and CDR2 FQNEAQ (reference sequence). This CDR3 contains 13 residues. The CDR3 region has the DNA TGTGCCAGCAGCTTAGAGTGGGAAGAGACCCAGTACTTC. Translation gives CASSLEWEETQYF.

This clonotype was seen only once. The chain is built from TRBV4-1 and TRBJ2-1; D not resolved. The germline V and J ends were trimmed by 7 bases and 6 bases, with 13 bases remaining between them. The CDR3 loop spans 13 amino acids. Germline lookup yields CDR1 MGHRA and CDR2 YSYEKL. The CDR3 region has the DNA TGCGCCAGCACTACAGTGGGCAGCAATGAGCAGTTCTTC. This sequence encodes CASTTVGSNEQFF.